This note documents a single TCR beta chain sequence. The table came from immunoSEQ multiplex PCR; TCRdb's copy has only in-frame clones and leaves some out. This table has some 180,000 clones, about 80% appearing once. These data come from a study of blood T cell repertoires in COVID-19. Study background: Donors in Cohort 3 counted as recovered after two negative PCRs, clearance, or symptom resolution. Acute-phase and convalescent COVID-19 samples originated in the United States, Italy and Spain.

The germline CDR1 and CDR2 sequences are SEHNR and FQNEAQ (reference sequence). V shed 3 bases and J 0 bases; nucleotides not matched to a gene: 4. This CDR3 contains 15 residues. This chain joins TRBV7-9 and TRBJ1-1; 7 bases are shared with TRBD1. The sequence was obtained from an older woman in a cohort exposed to, infected with or recovered from COVID-19 (not recorded which). Sequencing used PBMCs or T cells enriched from blood (not recorded which). CDR3 sequence: CASSFPQGVNTEAFF. The DNA for the CDR3 is TGTGCCAGCAGCTTTCCCCAGGGGGTGAACACTGAAGCTTTCTTT.